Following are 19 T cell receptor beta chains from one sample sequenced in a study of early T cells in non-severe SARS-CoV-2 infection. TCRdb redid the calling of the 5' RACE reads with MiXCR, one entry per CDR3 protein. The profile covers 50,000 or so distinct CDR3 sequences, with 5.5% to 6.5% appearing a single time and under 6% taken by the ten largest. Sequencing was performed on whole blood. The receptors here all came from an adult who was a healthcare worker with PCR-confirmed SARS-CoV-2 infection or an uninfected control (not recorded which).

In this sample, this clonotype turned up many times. The CDR3 protein is CASSSTGYSYNEQFF. The CDR3 DNA reads TGTGCCAGCAGCTCGACAGGGTACTCCTACAATGAGCAGTTCTTC. The gene calls are TRBV5-6 and TRBJ2-1, with 7 bases matching TRBD1. The CDR3 length is 15 residues. With V trimmed by 3 bases and J by 0 bases, 3 bases remained unmatched. In germline, CDR1 is SGHDT, CDR2 YYEEEE.

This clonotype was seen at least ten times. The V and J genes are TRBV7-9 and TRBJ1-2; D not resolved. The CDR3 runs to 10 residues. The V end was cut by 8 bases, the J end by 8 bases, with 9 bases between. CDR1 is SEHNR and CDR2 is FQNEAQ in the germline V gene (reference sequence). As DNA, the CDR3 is TGTGCCAGCCGAATTGAAGGCTACACCTTC. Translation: CASRIEGYTF.

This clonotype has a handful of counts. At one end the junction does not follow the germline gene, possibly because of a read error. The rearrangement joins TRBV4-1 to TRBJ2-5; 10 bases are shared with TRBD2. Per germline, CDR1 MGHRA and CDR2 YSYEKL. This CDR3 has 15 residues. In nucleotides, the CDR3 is TGCGCCAGCAGACAAGCGGGGGGGCCCTCCGAGACCCAGTACTTC. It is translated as CASRQAGGPSETQYF.

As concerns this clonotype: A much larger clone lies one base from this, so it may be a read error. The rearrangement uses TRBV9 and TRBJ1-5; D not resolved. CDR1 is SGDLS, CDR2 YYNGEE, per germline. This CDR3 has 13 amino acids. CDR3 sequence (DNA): TGTGTCAGTTCCGGACTGAGCAATCAGCCCCAGCATTTT. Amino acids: CVSSGLSNQPQHF. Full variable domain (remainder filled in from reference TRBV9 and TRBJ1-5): DSGVTQTPKHLITATGQRVTLRCSPRSGDLSVYWYQQSLDQGLQFLIQYYNGEERAKGNILERFSAQQFPDLHSELNLSSLELGDSALYFCVSSGLSNQPQHFGDGTRLSIL.

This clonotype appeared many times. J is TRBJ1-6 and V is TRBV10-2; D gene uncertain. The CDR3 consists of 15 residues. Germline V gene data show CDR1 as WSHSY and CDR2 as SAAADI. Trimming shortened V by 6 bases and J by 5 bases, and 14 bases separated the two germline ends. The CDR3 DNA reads TGCGCCAGCAGGTTCGGGCCTCACGATAATTCACCCCTCCACTTT. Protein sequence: CASRFGPHDNSPLHF.

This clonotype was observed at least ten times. For the CDR3, the DNA is TGTGCCAGCAGTCACCGTAATTCACCCCTCCACTTT. Translated: CASSHRNSPLHF. The V call is TRBV6-2 or TRBV6-3, the J call TRBJ1-6; D gene ambiguous. This CDR3 comprises 12 residues. Trimming cost V 5 bases and J 6 bases, with 5 bases left between them. Germline lookup yields CDR1 MNHEY and CDR2 SVGEGT.

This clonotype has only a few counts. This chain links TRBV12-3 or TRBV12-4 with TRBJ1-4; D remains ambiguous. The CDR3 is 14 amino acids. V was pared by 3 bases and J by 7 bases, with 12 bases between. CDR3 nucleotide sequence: TGTGCCAGCAGTTTTTCCGGGTTGGGTGAAAAACTGTTTTTT. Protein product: CASSFSGLGEKLFF.

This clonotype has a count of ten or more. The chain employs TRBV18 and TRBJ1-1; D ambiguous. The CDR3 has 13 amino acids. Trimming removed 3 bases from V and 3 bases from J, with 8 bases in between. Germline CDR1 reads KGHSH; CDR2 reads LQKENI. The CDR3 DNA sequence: TGTGCCAGCTCACCGCTCGGGTACACTGAAGCTTTCTTT. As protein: CASSPLGYTEAFF.

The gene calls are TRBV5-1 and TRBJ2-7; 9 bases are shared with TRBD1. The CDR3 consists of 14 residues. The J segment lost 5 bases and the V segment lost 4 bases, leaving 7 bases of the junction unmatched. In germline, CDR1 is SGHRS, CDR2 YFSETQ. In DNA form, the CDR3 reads TGCGCCAGCAGCAGGGACAGGGCTGGAGACGAGCAGTACTTC. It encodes CASSRDRAGDEQYF.

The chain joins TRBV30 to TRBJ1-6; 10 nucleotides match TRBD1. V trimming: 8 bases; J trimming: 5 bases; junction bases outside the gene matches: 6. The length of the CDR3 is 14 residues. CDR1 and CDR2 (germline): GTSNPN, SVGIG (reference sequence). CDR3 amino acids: CARDRGGDNSPLHF. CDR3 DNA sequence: TGTGCCCGGGACAGGGGAGGCGATAATTCACCCCTCCACTTT.

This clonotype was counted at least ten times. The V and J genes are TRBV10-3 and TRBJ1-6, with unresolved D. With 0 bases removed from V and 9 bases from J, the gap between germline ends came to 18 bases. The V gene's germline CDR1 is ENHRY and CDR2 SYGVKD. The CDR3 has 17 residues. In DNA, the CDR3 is TGTGCCATCAGTGAGTCCATCTCCGGGAAGCTGGGTTCACCCCTCCACTTT. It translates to CAISESISGKLGSPLHF.

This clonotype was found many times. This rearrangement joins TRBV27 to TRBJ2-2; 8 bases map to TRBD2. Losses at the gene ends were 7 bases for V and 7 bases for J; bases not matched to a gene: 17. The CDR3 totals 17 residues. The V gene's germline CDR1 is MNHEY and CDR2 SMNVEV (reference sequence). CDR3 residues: CASTQGLAGPGGGELFF. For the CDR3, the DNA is TGTGCCAGCACCCAAGGCCTAGCGGGCCCGGGGGGCGGGGAGCTGTTTTTT.

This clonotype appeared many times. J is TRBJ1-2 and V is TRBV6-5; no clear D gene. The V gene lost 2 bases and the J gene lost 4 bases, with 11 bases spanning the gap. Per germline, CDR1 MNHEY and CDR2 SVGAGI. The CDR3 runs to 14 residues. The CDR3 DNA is TGTGCCAGCAGTTACGAACCGGCGAGCTATGGCTACACCTTC. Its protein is CASSYEPASYGYTF.

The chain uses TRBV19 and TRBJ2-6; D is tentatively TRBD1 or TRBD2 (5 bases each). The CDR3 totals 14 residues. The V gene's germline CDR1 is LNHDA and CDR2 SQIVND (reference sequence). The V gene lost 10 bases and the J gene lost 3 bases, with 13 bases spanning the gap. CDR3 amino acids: CATTEGYGANVLTF. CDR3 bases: TGTGCCACCACCGAGGGGTATGGGGCCAACGTCCTGACTTTC.

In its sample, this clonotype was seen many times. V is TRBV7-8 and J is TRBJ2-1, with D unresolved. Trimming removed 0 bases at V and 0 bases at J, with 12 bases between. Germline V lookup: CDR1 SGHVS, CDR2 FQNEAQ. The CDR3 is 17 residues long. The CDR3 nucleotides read TGTGCCAGCAGCTTAGCAGGTCGGATCCACTCCTACAATGAGCAGTTCTTC. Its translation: CASSLAGRIHSYNEQFF.

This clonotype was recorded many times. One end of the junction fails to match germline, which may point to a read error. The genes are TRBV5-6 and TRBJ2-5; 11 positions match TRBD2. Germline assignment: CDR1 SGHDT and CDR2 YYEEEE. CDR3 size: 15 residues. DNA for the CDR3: TGTTCCAGCAGTTTGGGACTAGCGGCGGGAGAGACCCAGTACTTC. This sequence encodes CSSSLGLAAGETQYF.

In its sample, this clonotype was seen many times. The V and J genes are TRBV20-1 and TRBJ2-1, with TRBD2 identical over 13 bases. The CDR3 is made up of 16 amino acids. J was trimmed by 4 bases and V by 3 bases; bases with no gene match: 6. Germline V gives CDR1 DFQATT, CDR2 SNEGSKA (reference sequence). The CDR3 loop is CSASKTSGGPYNEQFF. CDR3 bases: TGCAGTGCTAGCAAGACTAGCGGGGGGCCATACAATGAGCAGTTCTTC.

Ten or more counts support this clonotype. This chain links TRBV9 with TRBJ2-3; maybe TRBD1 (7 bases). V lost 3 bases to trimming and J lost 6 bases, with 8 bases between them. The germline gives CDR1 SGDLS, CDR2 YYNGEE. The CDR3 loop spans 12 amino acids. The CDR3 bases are TGTGCCAGCAGCGCAGGGGGGGATACGCAGTATTTT. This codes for CASSAGGDTQYF.

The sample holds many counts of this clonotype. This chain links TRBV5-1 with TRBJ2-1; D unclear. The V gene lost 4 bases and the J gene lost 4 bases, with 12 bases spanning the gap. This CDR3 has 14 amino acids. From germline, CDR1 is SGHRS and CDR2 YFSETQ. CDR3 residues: CASSPSPLYNEQFF. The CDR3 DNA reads TGCGCCAGCAGCCCTTCCCCCCTTTACAATGAGCAGTTCTTC. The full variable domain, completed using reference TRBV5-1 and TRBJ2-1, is KAGVTQTPRYLIKTRGQQVTLSCSPISGHRSVSWYQQTPGQGLQFLFEYFSETQRNKGNFPGRFSGRQFSNSRSEMNVSTLELGDSALYLCASSPSPLYNEQFFGPGTRLTVL.